This TCR beta chain derives from a study of blood T cell repertoires in COVID-19. Assay used: immunoSEQ multiplex PCR; TCRdb lists only in-frame clones, some missing. The data hold roughly 240,000 clones, with roughly 85% observed a single time. The germline gives CDR1 SNHLY, CDR2 FYNNEI. The CDR3 extends over 14 amino acids. Trimming cost V 6 bases and J 5 bases; bases outside gene matches: 7. Cohorts were based on clinical histories the participants reported. V and J are TRBV2 and TRBJ2-7; 10 bases match TRBD2. Sequencing was carried out using PBMCs or T cells enriched from blood (not recorded which). This TCR derives from a woman aged 50 to 65 with acute COVID-19. CDR3 protein: CASSLLAGRNEQYF. As DNA, the CDR3 is TGTGCCAGCAGCTTACTAGCGGGGAGGAACGAGCAGTACTTC. The full variable domain, rest sourced from reference TRBV2 and TRBJ2-7, is EPEVTQTPSHQVTQMGQEVILRCVPISNHLYFYWYRQILGQKVEFLVSFYNNEISEKSEIFDDQFSVERPDGSNFTLKIRSTKLEDSAMYFCASSLLAGRNEQYFGPGTRLTVT.